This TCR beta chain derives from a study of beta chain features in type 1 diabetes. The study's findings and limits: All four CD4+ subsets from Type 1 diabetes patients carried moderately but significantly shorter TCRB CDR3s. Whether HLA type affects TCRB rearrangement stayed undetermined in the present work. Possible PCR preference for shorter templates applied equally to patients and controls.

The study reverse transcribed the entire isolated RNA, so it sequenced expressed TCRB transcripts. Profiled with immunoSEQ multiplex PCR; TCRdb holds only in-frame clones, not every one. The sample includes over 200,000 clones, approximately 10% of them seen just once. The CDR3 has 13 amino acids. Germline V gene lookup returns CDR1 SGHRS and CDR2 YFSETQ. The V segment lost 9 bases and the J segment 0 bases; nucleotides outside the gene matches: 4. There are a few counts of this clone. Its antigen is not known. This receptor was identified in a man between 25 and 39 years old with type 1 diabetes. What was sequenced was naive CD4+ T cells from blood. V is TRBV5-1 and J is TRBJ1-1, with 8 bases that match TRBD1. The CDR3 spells CATRTGMNTEAFF. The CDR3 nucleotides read TGCGCCACCCGGACAGGGATGAACACTGAAGCTTTCTTT.